A selection of T cell receptor beta chains follows, all from one sample in a study of cytomegalovirus exposure and HLA in healthy donors. The protocol was immunoSEQ multiplex PCR, while the TCRdb copy is restricted to in-frame clones and leaves out a portion. The sample lists 55,000 to 65,000 clones, approximately 80% occurring once. The specimen sequenced was PBMCs. These receptors were obtained from a male donor in good health and CMV-seronegative. Each CDR3 is given with its conserved first and last residue. A D gene is named only where the DNA matches it firmly. Clone size is shown for a subset of rows, as once, few, many or a class of expanded clone.

v_gene: TRBV6-5; d_gene: -; abundance: -; j_gene: TRBJ2-5; CDR3aa: CASSSSWTQETQYF; CDR3nt: TGTGCCAGCAGTTCCTCTTGGACTCAAGAGACCCAGTACTTC
v_gene: TRBV9; d_gene: TRBD2; abundance: -; j_gene: TRBJ2-1; CDR3aa: CASSPLTSGGPYNEQFF; CDR3nt: TGTGCCAGCAGCCCACTGACTAGCGGGGGCCCCTACAATGAGCAGTTCTTC
v_gene: TRBV10-3; d_gene: TRBD2; abundance: -; j_gene: TRBJ2-3; CDR3aa: CAITPGLASTDTQYF; CDR3nt: TGTGCCATCACCCCGGGACTAGCGTCCACAGATACGCAGTATTTT
v_gene: TRBV18; d_gene: -; abundance: -; j_gene: TRBJ1-4; CDR3aa: CASSPLAGGFEKLFF; CDR3nt: TGTGCCAGCTCACCACTAGCAGGAGGTTTTGAAAAACTGTTTTTT
v_gene: TRBV19; d_gene: TRBD1; abundance: few; j_gene: TRBJ1-2; CDR3aa: CASSSVTGAFTDYGYTF; CDR3nt: TGTGCCAGTAGTTCGGTGACAGGGGCATTTACTGACTATGGCTACACCTTC
v_gene: TRBV7-2; d_gene: TRBD1; abundance: -; j_gene: TRBJ1-2; CDR3aa: CASSLIDRGHGYTF; CDR3nt: TGTGCCAGCAGCCTAATTGACAGGGGGCACGGCTACACCTTC
v_gene: TRBV6-6; d_gene: TRBD1; abundance: -; j_gene: TRBJ1-1; CDR3aa: CASSYGGTANTEAFF; CDR3nt: TGTGCCAGCAGTTACGGCGGGACAGCCAACACTGAAGCTTTCTTT
v_gene: TRBV19; d_gene: -; abundance: -; j_gene: TRBJ2-5; CDR3aa: CASSIAGQETQYF; CDR3nt: TGTGCCAGTAGTATCGCCGGGCAAGAGACCCAGTACTTC
v_gene: TRBV29-1; d_gene: -; abundance: -; j_gene: TRBJ1-1; CDR3aa: CSVESGNTEAFF; CDR3nt: TGCAGCGTTGAATCGGGAAACACTGAAGCTTTCTTT
v_gene: TRBV19; d_gene: TRBD1; abundance: once; j_gene: TRBJ1-4; CDR3aa: CASSVTGAANEKLFF; CDR3nt: TGTGCCAGTAGTGTCACAGGGGCGGCTAATGAAAAACTGTTTTTT
v_gene: TRBV21-1; d_gene: -; abundance: -; j_gene: TRBJ2-7; CDR3aa: CASSKAGQRLYEQYF; CDR3nt: TGTGCCAGCAGCAAGGCTGGACAGCGACTCTACGAGCAGTACTTC
v_gene: TRBV11-2; d_gene: TRBD2; abundance: -; j_gene: TRBJ2-1; CDR3aa: CASSLSLAGGYNEQFF; CDR3nt: TGTGCCAGCAGCTTATCCTTAGCGGGGGGATACAATGAGCAGTTCTTC
v_gene: TRBV5-4; d_gene: TRBD1; abundance: -; j_gene: TRBJ2-5; CDR3aa: CASSPGQTKETQYF; CDR3nt: TGTGCCAGCAGCCCGGGACAGACGAAAGAGACCCAGTACTTC
v_gene: TRBV5-1; d_gene: TRBD1; abundance: -; j_gene: TRBJ1-2; CDR3aa: CASRAGTGIGGYTF; CDR3nt: TGCGCCAGCAGAGCCGGGACAGGGATTGGTGGCTACACCTTC
v_gene: TRBV9; d_gene: TRBD2; abundance: -; j_gene: TRBJ2-1; CDR3aa: CASSVAPWGRGGPSEQFF; CDR3nt: TGTGCCAGCAGCGTAGCCCCCTGGGGGCGGGGGGGCCCGTCTGAGCAGTTCTTC
v_gene: TRBV19; d_gene: -; abundance: -; j_gene: TRBJ2-3; CDR3aa: CASKLQGGTDTQYF; CDR3nt: TGTGCCAGTAAACTACAGGGTGGGACAGATACGCAGTATTTT
v_gene: TRBV2; d_gene: -; abundance: -; j_gene: TRBJ1-1; CDR3aa: CASSEARGGTEAFF; CDR3nt: TGTGCCAGCAGTGAAGCCCGGGGGGGCACTGAAGCTTTCTTT
v_gene: TRBV7-2; d_gene: TRBD1; abundance: -; j_gene: TRBJ1-1; CDR3aa: CASSGQGNTEAFF; CDR3nt: TGTGCCAGCAGCGGACAGGGGAACACTGAAGCTTTCTTT
v_gene: TRBV6-4; d_gene: TRBD2; abundance: -; j_gene: TRBJ2-1; CDR3aa: CASSDSGSGGVNEQFF; CDR3nt: TGTGCCAGCAGTGACTCGGGAAGCGGGGGGGTCAATGAGCAGTTCTTC
v_gene: TRBV4-3; d_gene: -; abundance: -; j_gene: TRBJ1-2; CDR3aa: CASSRDNFYGYTF; CDR3nt: TGCGCCAGCAGCCGTGACAACTTCTATGGCTACACCTTC
v_gene: TRBV6-6; d_gene: -; abundance: -; j_gene: TRBJ2-3; CDR3aa: CASRGEDTQYF; CDR3nt: TGTGCCAGCAGGGGCGAAGATACGCAGTATTTT
v_gene: TRBV7-8; d_gene: -; abundance: -; j_gene: TRBJ1-4; CDR3aa: CASEGGTNEKLFF; CDR3nt: TGTGCCAGCGAGGGGGGGACTAATGAAAAACTGTTTTTT
v_gene: TRBV4-2; d_gene: -; abundance: -; j_gene: TRBJ2-3; CDR3aa: CASSQEPGAITDTQYF; CDR3nt: TGTGCCAGCAGCCAAGAACCAGGGGCTATCACAGATACGCAGTATTTT
v_gene: TRBV9; d_gene: TRBD1; abundance: -; j_gene: TRBJ2-2; CDR3aa: CASSVRGQANTGELFF; CDR3nt: TGTGCCAGCAGCGTAAGAGGACAGGCGAACACCGGGGAGCTGTTTTTT
v_gene: TRBV11-1; d_gene: -; abundance: -; j_gene: TRBJ2-3; CDR3aa: CASSSPWLDTQYF; CDR3nt: TGTGCCAGCAGCTCACCCTGGCTGGATACGCAGTATTTT
v_gene: TRBV7-3; d_gene: -; abundance: -; j_gene: TRBJ1-1; CDR3aa: CASSPTGEKNTEAFF; CDR3nt: TGTGCCAGCAGCCCTACCGGTGAGAAGAACACTGAAGCTTTCTTT
v_gene: TRBV2; d_gene: -; abundance: -; j_gene: TRBJ1-1; CDR3aa: CASNGQAGFEAFF; CDR3nt: TGTGCCAGCAACGGGCAGGCGGGGTTTGAAGCTTTCTTT
v_gene: TRBV5-1; d_gene: -; abundance: -; j_gene: TRBJ1-5; CDR3aa: CASSLDGNQPQHF; CDR3nt: TGCGCCAGCAGCTTGGACGGGAATCAGCCCCAGCATTTT
v_gene: TRBV7-2; d_gene: -; abundance: once; j_gene: TRBJ2-3; CDR3aa: CASRRGGVTDTQYF; CDR3nt: TGTGCCAGCAGGAGGGGGGGGGTCACAGATACGCAGTATTTT